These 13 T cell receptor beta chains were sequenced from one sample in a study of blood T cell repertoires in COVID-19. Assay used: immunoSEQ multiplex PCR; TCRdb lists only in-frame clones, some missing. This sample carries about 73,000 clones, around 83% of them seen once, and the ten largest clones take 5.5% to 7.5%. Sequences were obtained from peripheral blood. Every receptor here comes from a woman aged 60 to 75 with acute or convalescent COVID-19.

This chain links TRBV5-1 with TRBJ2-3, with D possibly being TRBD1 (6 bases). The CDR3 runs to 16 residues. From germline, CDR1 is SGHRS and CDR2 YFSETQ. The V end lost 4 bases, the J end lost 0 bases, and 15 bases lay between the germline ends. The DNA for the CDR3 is TGCGCCAGCAGCCACGGACAGACTACTAGCACAGATACGCAGTATTTT. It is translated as CASSHGQTTSTDTQYF. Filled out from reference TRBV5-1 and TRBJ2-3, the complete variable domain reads KAGVTQTPRYLIKTRGQQVTLSCSPISGHRSVSWYQQTPGQGLQFLFEYFSETQRNKGNFPGRFSGRQFSNSRSEMNVSTLELGDSALYLCASSHGQTTSTDTQYFGPGTRLTVL.

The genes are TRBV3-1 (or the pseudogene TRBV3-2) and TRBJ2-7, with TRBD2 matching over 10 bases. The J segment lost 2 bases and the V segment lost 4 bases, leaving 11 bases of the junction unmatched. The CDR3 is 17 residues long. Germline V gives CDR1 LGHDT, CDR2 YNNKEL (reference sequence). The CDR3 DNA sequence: TGTGCCAGCAGCCCCCCCATCGGGACTAGCGCCGCCTACGAGCAGTACTTC. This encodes CASSPPIGTSAAYEQYF.

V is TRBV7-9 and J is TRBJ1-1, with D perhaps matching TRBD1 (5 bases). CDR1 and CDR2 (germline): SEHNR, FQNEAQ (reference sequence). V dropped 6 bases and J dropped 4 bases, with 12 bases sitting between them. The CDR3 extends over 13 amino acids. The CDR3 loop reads CASSQGLGTEAFF. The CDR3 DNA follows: TGTGCCAGCAGTCAGGGATTGGGCACTGAAGCTTTCTTT. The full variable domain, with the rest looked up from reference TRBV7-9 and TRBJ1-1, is DTGVSQNPRHKITKRGQNVTFRCDPISEHNRLYWYRQTLGQGPEFLTYFQNEAQLEKSRLLSDRFSAERPKGSFSTLEIQRTEQGDSAMYLCASSQGLGTEAFFGQGTRLTVV.

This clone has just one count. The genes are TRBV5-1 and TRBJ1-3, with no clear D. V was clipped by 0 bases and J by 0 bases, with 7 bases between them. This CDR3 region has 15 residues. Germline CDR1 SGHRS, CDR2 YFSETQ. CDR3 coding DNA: TGCGCCAGCAGCTTGGCCGCAGGCTCTGGAAACACCATATATTTT. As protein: CASSLAAGSGNTIYF.

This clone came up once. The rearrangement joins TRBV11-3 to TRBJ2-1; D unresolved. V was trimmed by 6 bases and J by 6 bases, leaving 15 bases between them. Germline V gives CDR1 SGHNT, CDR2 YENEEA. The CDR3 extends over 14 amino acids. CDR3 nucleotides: TGTGCCAGCAGTAATGGTCTCCACTCCAATGAGCAGTTCTTC. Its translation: CASSNGLHSNEQFF.

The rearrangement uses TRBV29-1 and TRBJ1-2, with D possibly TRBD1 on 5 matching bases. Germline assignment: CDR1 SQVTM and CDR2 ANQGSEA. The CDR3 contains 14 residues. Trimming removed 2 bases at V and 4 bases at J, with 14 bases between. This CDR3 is CSVESQKDTYGYTF. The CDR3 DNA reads TGCAGCGTTGAAAGTCAAAAGGACACCTATGGCTACACCTTC. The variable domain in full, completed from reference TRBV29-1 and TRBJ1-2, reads SAVISQKPSRDICQRGTSLTIQCQVDSQVTMMFWYRQQPGQSLTLIATANQGSEATYESGFVIDKFPISRPNLTFSTLTVSNMSPEDSSIYLCSVESQKDTYGYTFGSGTRLTVV.

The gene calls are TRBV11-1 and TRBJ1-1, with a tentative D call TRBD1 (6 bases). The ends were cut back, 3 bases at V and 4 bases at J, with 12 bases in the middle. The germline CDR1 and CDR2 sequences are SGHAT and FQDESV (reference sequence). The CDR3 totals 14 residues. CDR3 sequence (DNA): TGTGCCAGCAGCTTGACAGGTTCGGCCACTGAAGCTTTCTTT. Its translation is CASSLTGSATEAFF.

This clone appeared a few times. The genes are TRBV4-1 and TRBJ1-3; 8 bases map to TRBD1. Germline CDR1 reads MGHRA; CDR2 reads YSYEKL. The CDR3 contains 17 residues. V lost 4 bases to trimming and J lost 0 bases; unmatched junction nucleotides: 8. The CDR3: CASSRQGIVLSGNTIYF. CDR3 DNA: TGCGCCAGCAGCCGACAGGGGATAGTTCTCTCTGGAAACACCATATATTTT.

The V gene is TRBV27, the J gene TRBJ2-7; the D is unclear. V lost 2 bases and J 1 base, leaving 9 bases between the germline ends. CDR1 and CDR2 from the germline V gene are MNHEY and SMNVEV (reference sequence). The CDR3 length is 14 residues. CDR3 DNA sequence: TGTGCCAGCAGTTTAACAGCCTTATCCTACGAGCAGTACTTC. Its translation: CASSLTALSYEQYF.

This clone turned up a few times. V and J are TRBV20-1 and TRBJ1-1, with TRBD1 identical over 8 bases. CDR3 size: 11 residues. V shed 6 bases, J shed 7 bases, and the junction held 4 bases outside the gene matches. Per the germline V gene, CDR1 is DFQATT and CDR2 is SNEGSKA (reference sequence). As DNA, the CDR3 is TGCAGTGCCCCCGACAGGGGTGAAGCTTTCTTT. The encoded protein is CSAPDRGEAFF.

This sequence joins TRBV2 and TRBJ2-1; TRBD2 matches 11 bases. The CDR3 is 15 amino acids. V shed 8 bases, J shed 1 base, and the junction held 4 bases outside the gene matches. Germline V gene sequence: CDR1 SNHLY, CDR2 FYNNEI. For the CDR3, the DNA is TGTGCCAGCCATGCTAGCGGGGGGTCCTACAATGAGCAGTTCTTC. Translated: CASHASGGSYNEQFF.

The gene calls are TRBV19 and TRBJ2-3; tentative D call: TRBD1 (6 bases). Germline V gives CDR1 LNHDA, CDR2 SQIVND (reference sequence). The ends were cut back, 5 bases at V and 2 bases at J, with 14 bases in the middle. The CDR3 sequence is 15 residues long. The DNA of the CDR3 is TGTGCCAGTAGTCCCCACGTGGGGGCCACAGATACGCAGTATTTT. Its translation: CASSPHVGATDTQYF.

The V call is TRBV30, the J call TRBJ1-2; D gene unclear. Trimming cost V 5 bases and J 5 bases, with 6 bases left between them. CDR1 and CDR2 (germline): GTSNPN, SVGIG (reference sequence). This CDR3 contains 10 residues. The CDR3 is CAWANYGYTF. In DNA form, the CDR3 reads TGTGCCTGGGCGAATTATGGCTACACCTTC.